Below, 10 T cell receptor beta chains from the same sample are listed, as sequenced in a study of cytomegalovirus exposure and HLA in healthy donors. The primer mix had 60 Vbeta and 13 Jbeta primers. Repertoires were generated with immunoSEQ multiplex PCR, while TCRdb's copy carries only in-frame clones and drops some. The sample contains approximately 180,000 clones, under 85% of which appear only once. Sequenced sample: PBMCs. The receptors were sampled from a male donor in good health and CMV-seronegative.

This clone was observed a single time. The rearrangement links TRBV7-8 to TRBJ2-7, with 8 bases fitting TRBD2. Losses at the gene ends were 1 base for V and 2 bases for J; bases not matched to a gene: 4. Per germline, CDR1 SGHVS and CDR2 FQNEAQ. The CDR3 runs 15 residues. This CDR3 is CASSLVAGPTYEQYF. In DNA form, the CDR3 reads TGTGCCAGCAGCTTAGTAGCGGGACCTACCTACGAGCAGTACTTC.

CDR3 nucleotide sequence: TGTGCCAGCATCCTAGGACTAGCCTTCACAGATACGCAGTATTTT. Protein: CASILGLAFTDTQYF. The genes are TRBV6-1 and TRBJ2-3, with 8 bases aligning to TRBD2. Germline CDR1 and CDR2: MNHNS and SASEGT. The CDR3 extends over 15 amino acids. The J segment lost 2 bases and the V segment lost 7 bases, leaving 8 bases of the junction unmatched.

V is TRBV6-1 and J is TRBJ1-1; tentative D call: TRBD1 (6 bases). This CDR3 comprises 14 residues. Germline CDR1 reads MNHNS; CDR2 reads SASEGT. Trimming took 2 bases from V and 4 from J, leaving 11 bases between them. The CDR3 here is CASSEKGGITEAFF. Written as DNA, the CDR3 is TGTGCCAGCAGTGAAAAGGGGGGGATCACTGAAGCTTTCTTT.

The rearrangement uses TRBV6-5 and TRBJ2-1; D gene uncertain. From germline, CDR1 is MNHEY and CDR2 SVGAGI. There are 13 residues in the CDR3. Trimming removed 3 bases from V and 4 bases from J, with 7 bases in between. This CDR3 reads CASSYLGYNEQFF. The CDR3 DNA reads as TGTGCCAGCAGTTATCTCGGTTACAATGAGCAGTTCTTC.

J is TRBJ1-5 and V is TRBV6-1, with 7 bases identical to TRBD1. Germline assignment: CDR1 MNHNS and CDR2 SASEGT. The CDR3 runs to 19 residues. Trimming at V came to 0 bases and at J to 3 bases, leaving 14 bases not matched to a gene. Here the CDR3 DNA reads TGTGCCAGCAGTGAAGCGCTTCCCGGGACAGAACTCATCAATCAGCCCCAGCATTTT. Translated, it gives CASSEALPGTELINQPQHF.

J is TRBJ1-2 and V is TRBV12-5; a possible D gene is TRBD1 (5 bases). Trimming removed 2 bases from V and 0 bases from J, with 13 bases in between. This CDR3 is built from 16 residues. Germline V gene data show CDR1 as LGHNT and CDR2 as FRNRAP. The CDR3 bases are TGTGCTAGTGGTTTGACGATTAGGGGATCTAACTATGGCTACACCTTC. Translation: CASGLTIRGSNYGYTF.

The V gene is TRBV19, the J gene TRBJ2-7; tentatively, D is TRBD1 (6 bases). V lost 3 bases to trimming and J lost 3 bases, with 9 bases between them. CDR1 LNHDA and CDR2 SQIVND come from the germline V gene (reference sequence). The CDR3 sequence is 13 residues long. CDR3 bases: TGTGCCAGTAGTATGAAAGGGGGCTACGAGCAGTACTTC. Amino acids: CASSMKGGYEQYF.

This chain links TRBV2 with TRBJ2-7; no definite D call. CDR3 length equals 10 residues. The V and J ends lost 3 bases and 6 bases respectively, with 3 bases between them. Germline CDR1 and CDR2: SNHLY and FYNNEI. The CDR3 DNA reads TGTGCCAGCAGTGAGGCCGAGCAGTACTTC. Its protein product is CASSEAEQYF.

The table lists this clone with a few counts. This chain joins TRBV2 and TRBJ1-5; D uncertain. Germline V gives CDR1 SNHLY, CDR2 FYNNEI. This CDR3 region has 14 residues. V lost 3 bases and J lost 7, with 13 bases in between. CDR3 bases: TGTGCCAGCAGTGAGGGCCCACAAGCCCAGCCCCAGCATTTT. This codes for CASSEGPQAQPQHF.

The gene calls are TRBV5-1 and TRBJ2-3, with a possible D match to TRBD1 (6 bases). V lost 2 bases, J lost 3 bases, and 13 bases lay in between. The germline V gene encodes CDR1 SGHRS and CDR2 YFSETQ. The CDR3 runs 15 residues. The CDR3 spells CASSFWDTETDTQYF. The CDR3 DNA follows: TGCGCCAGCAGCTTCTGGGACACAGAGACAGATACGCAGTATTTT.